This T cell receptor beta chain was documented in a study of PD-L1 blockade in urothelial cancer. J gave up 6 bases and V 4 bases, and 12 bases lay outside the gene matches. The CDR3 is 17 residues long. Germline V gene data show CDR1 as SGDLS and CDR2 as YYNGEE. As to time point: peripheral blood 6 weeks after treatment start. Profiled with immunoSEQ multiplex PCR; TCRdb holds only in-frame clones, not every one. The table lists 25,000 to 35,000 clones, approximately 81% of them singletons. This TCR derives from a man aged 65 to 79 with urothelial cancer. The source material was PBMCs, sampled around atezolizumab (anti-PD-L1) treatment. This chain connects TRBV9 to TRBJ2-3; TRBD2 matches 12 bases. In DNA, the CDR3 is TGTGCCAGCAGCTTCGGACTAGCGGGGACTTCGTCGGATACGCAGTATTTT. This sequence encodes CASSFGLAGTSSDTQYF. Complete variable domain (other parts from reference TRBV9 and TRBJ2-3): DSGVTQTPKHLITATGQRVTLRCSPRSGDLSVYWYQQSLDQGLQFLIQYYNGEERAKGNILERFSAQQFPDLHSELNLSSLELGDSALYFCASSFGLAGTSSDTQYFGPGTRLTVL.